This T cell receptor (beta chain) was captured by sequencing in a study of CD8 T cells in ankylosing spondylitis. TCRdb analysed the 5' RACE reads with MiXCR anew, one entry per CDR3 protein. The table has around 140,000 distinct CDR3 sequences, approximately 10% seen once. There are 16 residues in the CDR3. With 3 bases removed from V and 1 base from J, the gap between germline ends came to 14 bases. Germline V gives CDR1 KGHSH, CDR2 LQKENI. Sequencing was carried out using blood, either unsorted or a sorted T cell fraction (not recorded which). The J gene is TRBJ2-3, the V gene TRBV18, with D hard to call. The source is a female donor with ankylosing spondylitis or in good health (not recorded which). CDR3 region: CASSPTVGLGTDTQYF. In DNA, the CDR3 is TGTGCCAGCTCACCTACGGTGGGGTTAGGCACAGATACGCAGTATTTT.